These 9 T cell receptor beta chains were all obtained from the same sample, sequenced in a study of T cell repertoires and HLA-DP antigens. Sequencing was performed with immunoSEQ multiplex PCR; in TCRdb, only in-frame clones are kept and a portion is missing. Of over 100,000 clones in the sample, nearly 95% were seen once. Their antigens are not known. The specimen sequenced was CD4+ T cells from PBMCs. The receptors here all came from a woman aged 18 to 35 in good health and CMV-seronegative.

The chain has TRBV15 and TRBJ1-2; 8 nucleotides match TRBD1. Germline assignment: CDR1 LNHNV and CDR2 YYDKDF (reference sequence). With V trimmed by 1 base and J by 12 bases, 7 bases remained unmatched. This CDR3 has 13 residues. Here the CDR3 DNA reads TGTGCCACCAGCAGAGCGCCGACAGGGGCACACACCTTC. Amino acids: CATSRAPTGAHTF.

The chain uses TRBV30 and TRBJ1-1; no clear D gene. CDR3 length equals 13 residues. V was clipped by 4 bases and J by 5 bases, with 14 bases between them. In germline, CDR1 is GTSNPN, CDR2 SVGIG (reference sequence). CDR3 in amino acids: CAWTAARRTEAFF. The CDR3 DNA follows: TGTGCCTGGACAGCAGCGCGGAGGACTGAAGCTTTCTTT. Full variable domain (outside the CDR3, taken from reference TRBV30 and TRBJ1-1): SQTIHQWPATLVQPVGSPLSLECTVEGTSNPNLYWYRQAAGRGLQLLFYSVGIGQISSEVPQNLSASRPQDRQFILSSKKLLLSDSGFYLCAWTAARRTEAFFGQGTRLTVV.

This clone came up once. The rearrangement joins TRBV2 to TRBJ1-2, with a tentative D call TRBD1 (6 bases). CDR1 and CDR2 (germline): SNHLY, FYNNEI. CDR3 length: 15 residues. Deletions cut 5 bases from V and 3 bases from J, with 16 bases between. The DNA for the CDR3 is TGTGCCAGCAGTAATGAAGGACAGTATGACTATGGCTACACCTTC. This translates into CASSNEGQYDYGYTF.

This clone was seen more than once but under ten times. The CDR3: CASRARGQIKTQYF. The CDR3 bases are TGTGCCAGCAGGGCCCGCGGGCAGATAAAGACCCAGTACTTC. The chain uses TRBV6-5 and TRBJ2-5, with D possibly TRBD2 on 5 matching bases. Germline V gene lookup returns CDR1 MNHEY and CDR2 SVGAGI. The V end was cut by 6 bases, the J end by 6 bases, with 17 bases between. The CDR3 loop spans 14 amino acids.

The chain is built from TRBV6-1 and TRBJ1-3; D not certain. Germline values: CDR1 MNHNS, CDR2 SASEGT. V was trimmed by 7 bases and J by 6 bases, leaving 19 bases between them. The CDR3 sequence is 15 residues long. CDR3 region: CASTPVRAGANTIYF. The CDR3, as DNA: TGTGCCAGCACTCCGGTCCGGGCAGGCGCAAACACCATATATTTT.

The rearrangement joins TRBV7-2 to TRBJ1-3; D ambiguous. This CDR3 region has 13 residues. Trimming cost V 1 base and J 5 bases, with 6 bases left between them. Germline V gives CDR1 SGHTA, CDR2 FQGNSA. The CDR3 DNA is TGTGCCAGCAGCTTAGGAGGGAGAAACACCATATATTTT. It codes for CASSLGGRNTIYF.

CDR3 protein: CASSPELSREKLFF. CDR3 coding DNA: TGTGCCAGCAGCCCCGAACTGAGTAGGGAAAAACTGTTTTTT. The rearrangement links TRBV5-4 to TRBJ1-4; D ambiguous. Germline V CDR1 and CDR2: SGHNT, YYREEE (reference sequence). The CDR3 length is 14 residues. The ends were cut back, 4 bases at V and 8 bases at J, with 15 bases in the middle. Filled out from reference TRBV5-4 and TRBJ1-4, the complete variable domain reads ETGVTQSPTHLIKTRGQQVTLRCSSQSGHNTVSWYQQALGQGPQFIFQYYREEENGRGNFPPRFSGLQFPNYSSELNVNALELDDSALYLCASSPELSREKLFFGSGTQLSVL.

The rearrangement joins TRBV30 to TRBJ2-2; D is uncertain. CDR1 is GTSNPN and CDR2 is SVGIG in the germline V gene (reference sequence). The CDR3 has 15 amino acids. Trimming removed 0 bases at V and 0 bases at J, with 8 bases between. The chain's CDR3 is CAWSVLAANTGELFF. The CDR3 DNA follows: TGTGCCTGGAGTGTACTGGCGGCGAACACCGGGGAGCTGTTTTTT.

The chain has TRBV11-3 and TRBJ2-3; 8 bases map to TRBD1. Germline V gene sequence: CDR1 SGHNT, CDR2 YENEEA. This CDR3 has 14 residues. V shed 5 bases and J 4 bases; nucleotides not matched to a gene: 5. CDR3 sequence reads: CASSPRTGPDTQYF. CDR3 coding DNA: TGTGCCAGCAGCCCCCGGACAGGGCCAGATACGCAGTATTTT.